The 16 T cell receptor beta chains given below trace back to one sample, sequenced in a study of cytomegalovirus exposure and HLA in healthy donors. 13 Jbeta primers and 60 Vbeta primers were used for the PCR. Generated by immunoSEQ multiplex PCR, the TCRdb table keeps only in-frame clones and is missing some. The data contain about 260,000 clones, roughly 81% of them singletons. Specimen: PBMCs. These receptors were obtained from a woman in her 40s in good health and CMV-seropositive.

The chain is built from TRBV27 and TRBJ1-6; 10 nucleotides agree with TRBD1. CDR1 is MNHEY, CDR2 SMNVEV, per germline (reference sequence). The CDR3 runs to 17 residues. Unmatched junction bases numbered 9, after V lost 5 bases and J lost 5 bases. The CDR3 is CASSPRTGGYDNSPLHF. DNA of the CDR3: TGTGCCAGCAGTCCTAGGACAGGGGGGTACGATAATTCACCCCTCCACTTT.

This rearrangement joins TRBV28 to TRBJ2-2; 13 nucleotides line up with TRBD2. Germline V gives CDR1 MDHEN, CDR2 SYDVKM. The J segment lost 5 bases and the V segment lost 9 bases, leaving 9 bases of the junction unmatched. The CDR3 contains 16 residues. CDR3 bases: TGTGCCAGAATACTAGCGGGAGGGCCTGGGACCGGGGAGCTGTTTTTT. Its translation: CARILAGGPGTGELFF. The whole variable domain, filled in from reference TRBV28 and TRBJ2-2, reads DVKVTQSSRYLVKRTGEKVFLECVQDMDHENMFWYRQDPGLGLRLIYFSYDVKMKEKGDIPEGYSVSREKKERFSLILESASTNQTSMYLCARILAGGPGTGELFFGEGSRLTVL.

The V and J genes are TRBV11-2 and TRBJ2-7, with 7 bases identical to TRBD1. Germline loops: CDR1 SGHAT, CDR2 FQNNGV. J was trimmed by 4 bases and V by 5 bases; bases with no gene match: 14. The CDR3 covers 16 residues. The CDR3 DNA sequence: TGTGCCAGCAGCCCCCCTCGGACAGGTTATAAGTACGAGCAGTACTTC. Its protein product is CASSPPRTGYKYEQYF.

This clone was recorded a few times. V and J are TRBV7-3 and TRBJ2-3; perhaps TRBD1 as D (6 bases). The CDR3 consists of 16 residues. Per germline, CDR1 SGHTA and CDR2 FQGTGA. V lost 1 base to trimming and J lost 2 bases, with 13 bases between them. This chain's CDR3 is CASSLRARGNTDTQYF. The CDR3 DNA reads as TGTGCCAGCAGCTTAAGGGCCAGGGGTAACACAGATACGCAGTATTTT.

The chain joins TRBV25-1 to TRBJ2-7; D is undetermined. The CDR3 length is 13 residues. CDR1 and CDR2 from the germline V gene are MGHDK and SYGVNS. Trimming shortened V by 3 bases and J by 4 bases, and 10 bases separated the two germline ends. CDR3 nucleotides: TGTGCCAGCAGTGAGGGCGACGGATACGAGCAGTACTTC. This translates into CASSEGDGYEQYF.

The rearrangement uses TRBV14 and TRBJ1-2; 7 bases map to TRBD1. The ends lost 0 bases at V and 3 bases at J; junction bases unmatched: 7. CDR1 and CDR2 from the germline V gene are SGHDN and FVKESK. The CDR3 spans 16 residues. CDR3 sequence reads: CASSQEQGPRYYGYTF. The CDR3 nucleotides read TGTGCCAGCAGCCAAGAACAGGGGCCCCGTTACTATGGCTACACCTTC.

The V gene is TRBV29-1, the J gene TRBJ1-5, with no clear D. The CDR3 has 15 residues. Germline CDR1 and CDR2: SQVTM and ANQGSEA. The germline V and J ends were trimmed by 4 bases and 0 bases, with 13 bases remaining between them. Here the CDR3 DNA reads TGCAGCGTTGCTACCGACGGGAATAGCAATCAGCCCCAGCATTTT. Translating it yields CSVATDGNSNQPQHF.

This clone was seen a few times. The chain's CDR3 is CASSNRAGQGSSSTEAFF. The CDR3 nucleotides read TGTGCCAGCAGCAACCGAGCGGGACAGGGTTCTTCTAGCACTGAAGCTTTCTTT. The rearrangement links TRBV11-2 to TRBJ1-1; 9 bases fit TRBD1. This CDR3 spans 18 amino acids. The V gene's germline CDR1 is SGHAT and CDR2 FQNNGV. J was trimmed by 4 bases and V by 5 bases; bases with no gene match: 17.

For this clone: The same CDR3 arises from other DNA sequences in this sample as well. This sequence joins TRBV19 and TRBJ1-3; 7 nucleotides align to TRBD1. With V trimmed by 5 bases and J by 6 bases, 13 bases remained unmatched. Per germline, CDR1 LNHDA and CDR2 SQIVND (reference sequence). CDR3 length equals 16 residues. The CDR3 DNA reads as TGTGCCAGTAGTCTTCGACAGGGAGCGAAAGAAAACACCATATATTTT. Translation gives CASSLRQGAKENTIYF. The full variable domain, completed using reference TRBV19 and TRBJ1-3, is DGGITQSPKYLFRKEGQNVTLSCEQNLNHDAMYWYRQDPGQGLRLIYYSQIVNDFQKGDIAEGYSVSREKKESFPLTVTSAQKNPTAFYLCASSLRQGAKENTIYFGEGSWLTVV.

This clone has just a few counts. The gene calls are TRBV5-1 and TRBJ2-2, with D unclear. Germline CDR1 SGHRS, CDR2 YFSETQ. This CDR3 has 17 residues. Between the trimmed V and J ends, which lost 4 bases and 0 bases, there was a span of 16 bases. As DNA, the CDR3 is TGCGCCAGCAGCAACCTCCTGACAAATACGAACACCGGGGAGCTGTTTTTT. As protein: CASSNLLTNTNTGELFF.

The J gene is TRBJ2-6, the V gene TRBV6-5; TRBD2 matches 9 bases. CDR1 and CDR2 (germline): MNHEY, SVGAGI. The CDR3 has 14 amino acids. The V segment lost 5 bases and the J segment 15 bases; nucleotides outside the gene matches: 11. The CDR3 DNA is TGTGCCAGCAGTGACACCGGGACTAGCAGCGGCCTGACTTTC. Protein sequence: CASSDTGTSSGLTF.

This clone was seen a handful of times. The rearrangement links TRBV27 to TRBJ1-5; D remains ambiguous. The CDR3 contains 15 residues. Germline values: CDR1 MNHEY, CDR2 SMNVEV (reference sequence). V was cut by 4 bases and J by 0 bases, with 10 bases left in between. In DNA form, the CDR3 reads TGTGCCAGCAGTTCCGGGAACTATAGCAATCAGCCCCAGCATTTT. This gives the protein CASSSGNYSNQPQHF.

A word on this clone: An end of the junction differs from the germline gene, which may be a read error. The sample carries other DNA sequences with the same CDR3. This rearrangement joins TRBV27 to TRBJ1-4; D not resolved. The CDR3 length is 15 residues. In germline, CDR1 is MNHEY, CDR2 SMNVEV (reference sequence). CDR3 protein: CASSLSPTSLEKLFF. In DNA form, the CDR3 reads TGTGCCAGCAGTCTATCCCCTACGTCCCTTGAAAAACTGTTTTTT.

Of note for this clone: A junction boundary mismatches the germline segment, possibly from a read error. The rearrangement uses TRBV29-1 and TRBJ2-4; 9 nucleotides match TRBD1. Germline-derived CDR1 and CDR2 are SQVTM and ANQGSEA. The CDR3 has 13 residues. The CDR3 protein is CSVFTGGLNSQYF. In DNA, the CDR3 is TGCAGCGTTTTTACAGGGGGCTTGAACAGTCAGTACTTC.

This clone was observed once. The chain employs TRBV15 and TRBJ2-3; 9 bases fit TRBD2. CDR3 size: 16 residues. Losses at the gene ends were 0 bases for V and 3 bases for J; bases not matched to a gene: 4. Germline loops: CDR1 LNHNV, CDR2 YYDKDF (reference sequence). DNA for the CDR3: TGTGCCACCAGCAGAGATTCAGCGGGAGGTACAGATACGCAGTATTTT. This sequence encodes CATSRDSAGGTDTQYF.

This clone was picked up one time. This sequence joins TRBV19 and TRBJ1-5; D is undetermined. V dropped 3 bases and J dropped 8 bases, with 11 bases sitting between them. Germline V gives CDR1 LNHDA, CDR2 SQIVND (reference sequence). The length of the CDR3 is 13 residues. CDR3 sequence reads: CASSMREGEPQHF. For the CDR3, the DNA is TGTGCCAGTAGTATGCGGGAGGGCGAGCCCCAGCATTTT. The whole variable domain, remainder taken from reference TRBV19 and TRBJ1-5, is DGGITQSPKYLFRKEGQNVTLSCEQNLNHDAMYWYRQDPGQGLRLIYYSQIVNDFQKGDIAEGYSVSREKKESFPLTVTSAQKNPTAFYLCASSMREGEPQHFGDGTRLSIL.